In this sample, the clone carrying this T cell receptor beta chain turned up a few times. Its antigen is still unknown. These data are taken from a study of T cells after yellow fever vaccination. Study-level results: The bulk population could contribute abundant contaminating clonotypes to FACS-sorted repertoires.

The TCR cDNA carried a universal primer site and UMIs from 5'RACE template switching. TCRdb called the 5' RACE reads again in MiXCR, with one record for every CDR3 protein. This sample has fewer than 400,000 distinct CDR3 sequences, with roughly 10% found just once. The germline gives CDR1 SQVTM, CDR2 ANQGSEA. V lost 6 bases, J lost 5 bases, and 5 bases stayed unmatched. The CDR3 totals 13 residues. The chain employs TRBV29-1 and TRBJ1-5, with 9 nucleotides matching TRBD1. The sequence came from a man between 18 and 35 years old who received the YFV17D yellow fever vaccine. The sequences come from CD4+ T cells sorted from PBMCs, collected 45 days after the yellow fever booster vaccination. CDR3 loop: CSVGTGNDQPQHF. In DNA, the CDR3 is TGCAGCGTGGGGACAGGGAACGATCAGCCCCAGCATTTT.